The 8 T cell receptor beta chains below come from one sample, sequenced in a study of identical twins. TCRdb fed the 5' RACE reads into MiXCR, producing one record per CDR3 protein. The sample contains some 660,000 distinct CDR3 sequences, 8.5% to 9% of which appear only once. The same sample was also studied in work on yellow fever vaccine responses in identical twins.

Material for sequencing was PBMCs. Receptors originate from a woman between 18 and 29 years old in good health.

This chain connects TRBV6-2 or TRBV6-3 to TRBJ2-1; D might be TRBD1 (5 bases). The CDR3 loop spans 16 amino acids. Looked up from germline, CDR1 is MNHEY and CDR2 is SVGEGT. V was clipped by 7 bases and J by 5 bases, with 21 bases between them. As DNA, the CDR3 is TGTGCCAGCACCGCGGTTAGGCCAGGGATTAACAATGAGCAGTTCTTC. Residues: CASTAVRPGINNEQFF.

V gene TRBV6-1 combines with J gene TRBJ2-5; 9 nucleotides align to TRBD1. The CDR3 length is 15 residues. Germline trimming cut 4 bases from V and 4 bases from J; bases unmatched to any gene: 7. The germline V gene has CDR1 MNHNS and CDR2 SASEGT. The CDR3 is CASSVTGGVGETQYF. The CDR3 coding sequence is TGTGCCAGCAGTGTCACAGGGGGCGTCGGAGAGACCCAGTACTTC.

This sequence joins TRBV7-9 and TRBJ1-1; 8 positions agree with TRBD1. The length of the CDR3 is 13 residues. The J segment lost 3 bases and the V segment lost 5 bases, leaving 2 bases of the junction unmatched. Germline CDR1 SEHNR, CDR2 FQNEAQ (reference sequence). The CDR3 nucleotides are TGTGCCAGCAGCGGGACAGGTTACACTGAAGCTTTCTTT. It codes for CASSGTGYTEAFF.

V is TRBV12-3 or TRBV12-4 and J is TRBJ2-4, with 12 bases matching TRBD2. The J segment lost 6 bases and the V segment lost 6 bases, leaving 3 bases of the junction unmatched. The CDR3 totals 14 residues. The CDR3 loop reads CASRTSGSLNIQYF. The CDR3 DNA reads TGTGCCAGCAGGACTAGCGGGAGTTTAAACATTCAGTACTTC.

This clonotype has more than one count but fewer than ten. The chain uses TRBV4-2 and TRBJ2-3; a weak D match, TRBD1 (5 bases). This CDR3 spans 14 amino acids. V shed 5 bases and J shed 6 bases, with 15 bases lying between them. Germline-derived CDR1 and CDR2 are LGHNA and YNFKEQ. CDR3 loop: CASSDFHGADTQYF. In DNA, the CDR3 is TGTGCCAGCAGCGATTTTCATGGGGCGGATACGCAGTATTTT.

In its sample, this clonotype was seen a few times. J is TRBJ2-1 and V is TRBV7-2; D unclear. V was clipped by 8 bases and J by 0 bases, with 11 bases between them. The CDR3 is 14 amino acids. Germline V lookup: CDR1 SGHTA, CDR2 FQGNSA. This CDR3 is CASLMGISYNEQFF. CDR3 nucleotide sequence: TGTGCCAGCTTAATGGGGATCTCCTACAATGAGCAGTTCTTC. Complete variable domain (other parts from reference TRBV7-2 and TRBJ2-1): GAGVSQSPSNKVTEKGKDVELRCDPISGHTALYWYRQSLGQGLEFLIYFQGNSAPDKSGLPSDRFSAERTGGSVSTLTIQRTQQEDSAVYLCASLMGISYNEQFFGPGTRLTVL.

J is TRBJ2-3 and V is TRBV15; D gene ambiguous. Germline CDR1 LNHNV, CDR2 YYDKDF (reference sequence). CDR3 length: 13 residues. The V and J ends lost 6 bases and 2 bases respectively, with 9 bases between them. CDR3 in DNA: TGTGCCACCAGGGCCTCGGCCACAGATACGCAGTATTTT. Translation: CATRASATDTQYF.

Only a few counts were recorded for this clonotype. The rearrangement links TRBV5-6 to TRBJ2-1; perhaps D is TRBD1 or TRBD2 (6 bases each). Germline V gene sequence: CDR1 SGHDT, CDR2 YYEEEE. V was cut by 3 bases and J by 10 bases, with 14 bases left in between. This CDR3 is built from 13 residues. The CDR3: CASSYFGGGEQFF. CDR3 nucleotides: TGTGCCAGCAGCTACTTTGGAGGGGGGGAGCAGTTCTTC.